This T cell receptor beta chain was identified during a study of blood T cells in healthy people across ages. Study in general: About one barcoded beta molecule per two T cells was captured by template switching. Points from the study as a whole: Long-lived donors carried more naive CD4+ cells and greater diversity than aged donors.

Primed by a sample-barcoded 5' primer and a J-beta primer mix, a second PCR proceeded for about 6 to 12 cycles. The authors tagged each cDNA molecule using a template-switch adaptor with 12 random nucleotides. TCRdb itself ran the 5' RACE reads through MiXCR, one entry per CDR3 protein. The sample includes over 1.5 million distinct CDR3 sequences, around 48% seen only once; the top ten take approximately 2.1%. The CDR3 covers 13 residues. Germline V gene sequence: CDR1 DFQATT, CDR2 SNEGSKA (reference sequence). This clonotype was recorded only once. Its antigen remains unidentified. Germline and junction disagree at one end, which may indicate a read error.

Sequenced material: blood. This clonotype was obtained from a woman in her thirties or forties in good health. The J gene is TRBJ1-2, the V gene TRBV20-1; possible D gene TRBD1, 5 bases. The CDR3 reads CGANRQNTYGYTF. CDR3 in DNA: TGCGGTGCTAATAGACAGAACACCTATGGCTACACCTTC.